Listed here are 15 T cell receptor beta chains from one sample, sequenced in a study of cytomegalovirus exposure and HLA in healthy donors (dated by TCRdb to 2017 to 2019). Library preparation used the immunoSEQ multiplex PCR assay. For the multiplex PCR, a mixture combining 60 forward primers for TCR Vbeta segments and 13 reverse primers for TCR Jbeta segments was used. TCRdb's version of the immuneACCESS table is confined to in-frame rearrangements and falls short of the full clone set. An unresolved V gene accounts for under half of the shortfall where checked; the remainder is of unknown origin. Across this sample there are roughly 110,000 clones, with about 70% seen only once. The ten top clones hold approximately 0.9% of the sample. The sample taken for sequencing was PBMCs. All receptors come from a woman aged 25 to 39 in good health and CMV-seronegative.

CDR3 sequence reads: CASSLTGSVGYTF. CDR3 coding DNA: TGTGCCAGTAGTTTGACAGGGTCAGTTGGCTACACCTTC. V usage is TRBV19 and J usage is TRBJ1-2, with 7 bases matching TRBD1. CDR3 length: 13 residues. With 5 bases clipped from V and 7 bases from J, the junction kept 7 bases outside the gene matches. Germline V lookup: CDR1 LNHDA, CDR2 SQIVND (reference sequence).

The V and J genes are TRBV6-5 and TRBJ1-2; TRBD1 matches 8 bases. Germline CDR1 and CDR2: MNHEY and SVGAGI. The CDR3 totals 16 residues. V dropped 4 bases and J dropped 4; count of bases not matched to a gene: 11. The CDR3 sequence: CASSSGRQGLRYGYTF. The CDR3 nucleotides are TGTGCCAGCAGTTCGGGACGACAGGGGCTCCGCTATGGCTACACCTTC.

The V gene is TRBV5-6, the J gene TRBJ2-7, with 8 bases aligning to TRBD1. V gave up 10 bases and J gave up 3 bases; unmatched junction bases: 18. This CDR3 comprises 16 residues. Germline V gives CDR1 SGHDT, CDR2 YYEEEE. The CDR3 sequence: CAGGTGRLYRIYEQYF. The DNA for the CDR3 is TGTGCCGGAGGGACAGGCCGATTATACAGGATCTACGAGCAGTACTTC.

V gene TRBV5-1 combines with J gene TRBJ2-5; TRBD2 matches 8 bases. In germline, CDR1 is SGHRS, CDR2 YFSETQ. The junction had 8 bases not matched to a gene; V was cut back by 0 bases and J by 1 base. CDR3 length equals 17 residues. The CDR3 loop reads CASSLEVAGGRQETQYF. For the CDR3, the DNA is TGCGCCAGCAGCTTGGAGGTGGCGGGAGGACGCCAAGAGACCCAGTACTTC.

This chain uses TRBV19 with TRBJ1-5; 8 positions match TRBD1. CDR3 length: 14 residues. Germline-derived CDR1 and CDR2 are LNHDA and SQIVND (reference sequence). With 0 bases clipped from V and 6 bases from J, the junction kept 1 base outside the gene matches. CDR3 amino acids: CASSIETGAQPQHF. The CDR3 coding sequence is TGTGCCAGTAGTATAGAGACAGGGGCTCAGCCCCAGCATTTT.

The gene calls are TRBV6-5 and TRBJ1-1, with D unclear. Germline CDR1 MNHEY, CDR2 SVGAGI. The CDR3 is made up of 14 amino acids. V was trimmed by 2 bases and J by 2 bases, leaving 9 bases between them. DNA of the CDR3: TGTGCCAGCAGTTACGGTGGCGGAAACACTGAAGCTTTCTTT. As protein: CASSYGGGNTEAFF.

This clone was detected only once. The chain couples TRBV7-9 to TRBJ1-3; D might be TRBD1 (5 bases). Trimming removed 1 base at V and 5 bases at J, with 15 bases between. Germline-derived CDR1 and CDR2 are SEHNR and FQNEAQ (reference sequence). The CDR3 spans 16 residues. The CDR3 region is CASSLVTATPRNTIYF. The CDR3 DNA is TGTGCCAGCAGCTTAGTGACAGCCACCCCCAGAAACACCATATATTTT.

V and J are TRBV7-6 and TRBJ2-1; 9 bases fit TRBD2. The V segment lost 4 bases and the J segment 7 bases; nucleotides outside the gene matches: 5. The V gene's germline CDR1 is SGHVS and CDR2 FNYEAQ. This CDR3 comprises 14 residues. The DNA of the CDR3 is TGTGCCAGCAGCTACAGCGGGGGGACGAATGAGCAGTTCTTC. Its translation: CASSYSGGTNEQFF. Full variable domain (missing parts from reference TRBV7-6 and TRBJ2-1): GAGVSQSPRYKVTKRGQDVALRCDPISGHVSLYWYRQALGQGPEFLTYFNYEAQQDKSGLPNDRFSAERPEGSISTLTIQRTEQRDSAMYRCASSYSGGTNEQFFGPGTRLTVL.

The V and J genes are TRBV30 and TRBJ2-5; 8 bases are shared with TRBD2. Germline CDR1 and CDR2: GTSNPN and SVGIG (reference sequence). This CDR3 spans 15 amino acids. After removal of 2 bases from V and 2 bases from J, the junction contained 7 bases not matched to a gene. The CDR3 loop reads CAWSSTSGLQETQYF. The CDR3 nucleotides are TGTGCCTGGAGTTCTACTAGCGGACTTCAAGAGACCCAGTACTTC.

This clone was seen a handful of times. The chain is built from TRBV14 and TRBJ2-3; maybe TRBD1 (5 bases). The CDR3 contains 16 residues. Germline CDR1 and CDR2: SGHDN and FVKESK. Between the trimmed V and J ends, which lost 5 bases and 0 bases, there was a span of 15 bases. The CDR3 loop reads CASSWGLGISTDTQYF. The CDR3 DNA reads TGTGCCAGCAGCTGGGGCCTAGGAATTAGCACAGATACGCAGTATTTT.

This rearrangement joins TRBV29-1 to TRBJ2-1; 10 bases match TRBD1. The ends lost 7 bases at V and 6 bases at J; junction bases unmatched: 9. CDR3 size: 14 residues. Germline V gene lookup returns CDR1 SQVTM and CDR2 ANQGSEA. In DNA, the CDR3 is TGCAGCGCCGTGGGACAGGGGTTAATCAATGAGCAGTTCTTC. Protein sequence: CSAVGQGLINEQFF.

CDR3 sequence (DNA): TGCGCCAGCAGCTTGACACTAGCGGGAGAGGGTACAGATACGCAGTATTTT. Translated: CASSLTLAGEGTDTQYF. The J gene is TRBJ2-3, the V gene TRBV5-1, with 11 positions matching TRBD2. J gave up 3 bases and V 1 base, and 7 bases lay outside the gene matches. The CDR3 consists of 17 residues. Germline-derived CDR1 and CDR2 are SGHRS and YFSETQ.

The rearrangement uses TRBV28 and TRBJ1-2, with D maybe TRBD1 (6 bases). Germline V gives CDR1 MDHEN, CDR2 SYDVKM. The V and J ends lost 6 bases and 4 bases respectively, with 9 bases between them. CDR3 length equals 12 residues. CDR3 DNA: TGTGCCAGCAGCCTACAGGGCTATGGCTACACCTTC. Translation: CASSLQGYGYTF.

This clone has a single count. This chain's CDR3 is CAWSVRGVKEQFF. In nucleotides, the CDR3 is TGTGCCTGGAGTGTACGAGGAGTAAAGGAGCAGTTCTTC. This chain links TRBV30 with TRBJ2-1; D is undetermined. CDR3 length: 13 amino acids. Trimming removed 0 bases from V and 10 bases from J, with 13 bases in between. CDR1 and CDR2 (germline): GTSNPN, SVGIG (reference sequence).

The V gene is TRBV5-4, the J gene TRBJ1-2; 8 bases map to TRBD1. The germline gives CDR1 SGHNT, CDR2 YYREEE (reference sequence). The junction had 9 bases not matched to a gene; V was cut back by 0 bases and J by 2 bases. The CDR3 spans 17 residues. Here the CDR3 reads CASSLGGQEYPNYGYTF. CDR3 in DNA: TGTGCCAGCAGCTTGGGGGGACAGGAGTACCCGAACTATGGCTACACCTTC.